Each of the 31 T cell receptor beta chains below was sequenced from the same sample in a study of response to subunit inactivated influenza vaccine. Each CDR3 protein is one row after TCRdb ran MiXCR on the RT-PCR reads. The table records 300,000 to 350,000 distinct CDR3 sequences, about 20% of them present only once. Material: PBMCs from blood, obtained approximately 22 months after vaccination. The receptors come from a man aged 45-69 years who received an inactivated influenza vaccine.

The genes are TRBV9 and TRBJ2-1; D unclear. The CDR3 spans 15 residues. From germline, CDR1 is SGDLS and CDR2 YYNGEE. V shed 0 bases and J shed 0 bases, with 7 bases lying between them. The CDR3 protein is CASSVGSSSYNEQFF. In DNA form, the CDR3 reads TGTGCCAGCAGCGTAGGATCGAGCTCCTACAATGAGCAGTTCTTC.

This clonotype was counted at least ten times. V is TRBV28 and J is TRBJ1-5, with 9 bases fitting TRBD1. After removal of 3 bases from V and 4 bases from J, the junction contained 4 bases not matched to a gene. Germline V CDR1 and CDR2: MDHEN, SYDVKM. The CDR3 is 15 residues long. Here the CDR3 DNA reads TGTGCCAGCAGTTTGGAGGGACAGGGAAATCAGCCCCAGCATTTT. Its translation: CASSLEGQGNQPQHF.

This chain connects TRBV29-1 to TRBJ2-5, with TRBD1 matching over 7 bases. The CDR3 is 12 amino acids. V trimming: 5 bases; J trimming: 4 bases; junction bases outside the gene matches: 4. Germline V gene data show CDR1 as SQVTM and CDR2 as ANQGSEA. In DNA, the CDR3 is TGCAGCGTTAGGGGGCTTAGAGAGACCCAGTACTTC. It codes for CSVRGLRETQYF. The complete variable domain, with remaining parts taken from reference TRBV29-1 and TRBJ2-5, reads SAVISQKPSRDICQRGTSLTIQCQVDSQVTMMFWYRQQPGQSLTLIATANQGSEATYESGFVIDKFPISRPNLTFSTLTVSNMSPEDSSIYLCSVRGLRETQYFGPGTRLLVL.

Concerning this clonotype itself: A much larger clone is a single base away; this may be a read error. The CDR3 ends on some other residue instead of the conserved phenylalanine or tryptophan, so this is likely a read error. The chain combines TRBV6-1 with TRBJ1-4, with TRBD1 as a possible D gene (5 bases). The CDR3 covers 12 residues. V lost 6 bases, J lost 8 bases, and 10 bases lay in between. Germline assignment: CDR1 MNHNS and CDR2 SASEGT. CDR3 in amino acids: CASRDPGEKLFL. In DNA, the CDR3 is TGTGCCAGCAGGGACCCAGGGGAAAAACTGTTTCTT.

This clonotype has more than one count but fewer than ten. The V call is TRBV3-1, the J call TRBJ2-1; 10 nucleotides agree with TRBD2. V lost 1 base to trimming and J lost 0 bases; unmatched junction nucleotides: 9. The CDR3 covers 19 residues. The germline V gene has CDR1 LGHDT and CDR2 YNNKEL (reference sequence). The CDR3 is CASSQVLGLAAVSYNEQFF. Here the CDR3 DNA reads TGTGCCAGCAGCCAAGTCTTAGGACTAGCGGCCGTCTCCTACAATGAGCAGTTCTTC.

This clonotype was detected a few times. The CDR3, as DNA: TGCAGTGCTAGTTCCGATGCTCTCCAGCATTTT. Encoded protein: CSASSDALQHF. The rearrangement uses TRBV20-1 and TRBJ1-5; D unresolved. Germline assignment: CDR1 DFQATT and CDR2 SNEGSKA (reference sequence). The length of the CDR3 is 11 residues. Trimming took 3 bases from V and 12 from J, leaving 12 bases between them.

The rearrangement links TRBV28 to TRBJ1-1, with 7 bases aligning to TRBD1. Trimming cost V 3 bases and J 4 bases; bases outside gene matches: 8. Germline assignment: CDR1 MDHEN and CDR2 SYDVKM. This CDR3 region has 15 residues. Written as DNA, the CDR3 is TGTGCCAGCAGTTTGGGAGAGGGGGCGAGCACTGAAGCTTTCTTT. It yields the protein CASSLGEGASTEAFF.

This chain links TRBV7-2 with TRBJ2-1, with D possibly called TRBD1 or TRBD2 (6 bases each). CDR3 length: 15 amino acids. Between the trimmed V and J ends, which lost 3 bases and 4 bases, there was a span of 13 bases. Germline CDR1 is SGHTA and CDR2 is FQGNSA. This CDR3 is CASSLGRGGYNEQFF. DNA for the CDR3: TGTGCCAGCAGCTTGGGCAGAGGGGGGTACAATGAGCAGTTCTTC. Looking up the rest from reference TRBV7-2 and TRBJ2-1 gives the full variable domain: GAGVSQSPSNKVTEKGKDVELRCDPISGHTALYWYRQSLGQGLEFLIYFQGNSAPDKSGLPSDRFSAERTGGSVSTLTIQRTQQEDSAVYLCASSLGRGGYNEQFFGPGTRLTVL.

This clonotype was counted only a few times. This chain connects TRBV10-3 to TRBJ2-2; D is uncertain. CDR1 and CDR2 from the germline V gene are ENHRY and SYGVKD. This CDR3 has 14 residues. The ends were cut back, 11 bases at V and 1 base at J, with 14 bases in the middle. DNA of the CDR3: TGTGCCGCCCGGATGGTAGTGAACACCGGGGAGCTGTTTTTT. It translates to CAARMVVNTGELFF.

Many counts were recorded for this clonotype. This chain uses TRBV20-1 with TRBJ1-1; D is perhaps TRBD1 (6 bases). The V end lost 5 bases, the J end lost 3 bases, and 10 bases lay between the germline ends. Germline V gene lookup returns CDR1 DFQATT and CDR2 SNEGSKA (reference sequence). The CDR3 sequence is 12 residues long. DNA for the CDR3: TGCAGTGCTTACAGGGAGGACACTGAAGCTTTCTTT. It yields the protein CSAYREDTEAFF.

The gene calls are TRBV5-4 and TRBJ1-5; 10 bases line up with TRBD1. Losses at the gene ends were 1 base for V and 4 bases for J; bases not matched to a gene: 8. From germline, CDR1 is SGHNT and CDR2 YYREEE (reference sequence). The CDR3 totals 17 residues. CDR3 sequence: CASSLRYSGQGNQPQHF. The CDR3 DNA reads TGTGCCAGCAGCTTGCGTTATTCGGGACAGGGGAATCAGCCCCAGCATTTT.

This clonotype showed up just a few times. The rearrangement joins TRBV12-3 or TRBV12-4 to TRBJ2-7; TRBD1 matches at 9 bases. The CDR3 loop spans 15 amino acids. Trimming removed 6 bases from V and 5 bases from J; junction bases left unmatched: 11. The CDR3 coding sequence is TGTGCCAGCAGCGAAACCGGGACAGGGTTCAACGAGCAGTACTTC. Encoded protein: CASSETGTGFNEQYF.

This clonotype was picked up a small number of times. The rearrangement joins TRBV5-1 to TRBJ2-7, with D unresolved. CDR1 SGHRS and CDR2 YFSETQ come from the germline V gene. V was shortened by 1 base and J by 2 bases, with 10 bases between the two germline ends. There are 14 residues in the CDR3. The CDR3 nucleotides are TGCGCCAGCAGCTTGTTCTCCGAAGCCTACGAGCAGTACTTC. Translating gives CASSLFSEAYEQYF. Supplemented by reference TRBV5-1 and TRBJ2-7, the full variable domain reads KAGVTQTPRYLIKTRGQQVTLSCSPISGHRSVSWYQQTPGQGLQFLFEYFSETQRNKGNFPGRFSGRQFSNSRSEMNVSTLELGDSALYLCASSLFSEAYEQYFGPGTRLTVT.

The V call is TRBV7-8, the J call TRBJ1-2; 7 bases are a match to TRBD1. Losses at the gene ends were 1 base for V and 7 bases for J; bases not matched to a gene: 15. CDR1 and CDR2 from the germline V gene are SGHVS and FQNEAQ. The CDR3 is 17 amino acids. The CDR3 sequence is CASSLGINRGDSGGYTF. CDR3 nucleotides: TGTGCCAGCAGCTTAGGAATCAACAGGGGAGACAGCGGTGGCTACACCTTC.

The genes are TRBV28 and TRBJ1-2; weak D call: TRBD1 (6 bases). Looked up from germline, CDR1 is MDHEN and CDR2 is SYDVKM. This CDR3 spans 14 amino acids. Trimming removed 3 bases from V and 4 bases from J, with 12 bases in between. The CDR3 loop reads CASSLIGGGYGYTF. The CDR3 DNA sequence: TGTGCCAGCAGTTTGATAGGGGGGGGCTATGGCTACACCTTC.

This sequence joins TRBV20-1 and TRBJ2-3; D is ambiguous. V was shortened by 1 base and J by 2 bases, with 7 bases between the two germline ends. This CDR3 has 13 amino acids. Germline V gene lookup returns CDR1 DFQATT and CDR2 SNEGSKA (reference sequence). The CDR3 sequence is CSARGASTDTQYF. CDR3 in DNA: TGCAGTGCTAGAGGCGCTTCCACAGATACGCAGTATTTT.

This clonotype was seen at least ten times. The chain recombines TRBV5-5 with TRBJ1-5, with TRBD1 identical over 9 bases. This CDR3 comprises 15 residues. Trimming at V came to 4 bases and at J to 11 bases, leaving 13 bases not matched to a gene. Germline lookup yields CDR1 SGHKS and CDR2 YYEKEE (reference sequence). DNA of the CDR3: TGTGCCAGCAGCCGGGACAGGGAGGGATTTAGGTCCCAGCATTTT. This translates into CASSRDREGFRSQHF.

The chain links TRBV5-1 to TRBJ1-5; D call uncertain. V dropped 1 base and J dropped 6 bases, with 8 bases sitting between them. The CDR3 is 13 residues long. CDR1 is SGHRS, CDR2 YFSETQ, per germline. The CDR3 loop is CASSLSGSQPQHF. The CDR3 nucleotides read TGCGCCAGCAGCTTGAGCGGCTCTCAGCCCCAGCATTTT.

In this sample, this clonotype turned up many times. The CDR3 here is CASSPQGGQPQHF. Here the CDR3 DNA reads TGTGCCAGCAGCCCTCAGGGGGGCCAGCCCCAGCATTTT. The chain has TRBV12-3 or TRBV12-4 and TRBJ1-5; 7 positions agree with TRBD1. The length of the CDR3 is 13 residues. V shed 6 bases and J 7 bases; nucleotides not matched to a gene: 6.

The V call is TRBV7-2, the J call TRBJ2-5; 12 bases are a match to TRBD1. The CDR3 length is 13 residues. Unmatched junction bases numbered 6, after V lost 11 bases and J lost 5 bases. The germline CDR1 and CDR2 sequences are SGHTA and FQGNSA. CDR3 sequence reads: CAQGQGARETQYF. The CDR3 nucleotides read TGTGCCCAGGGACAGGGGGCGCGGGAGACCCAGTACTTC.

This chain joins TRBV6-5 and TRBJ1-4; D ambiguous. Germline CDR1 is MNHEY and CDR2 is SVGAGI. V lost 0 bases and J 5 bases, leaving 10 bases between the germline ends. This CDR3 contains 15 residues. The CDR3 region has the DNA TGTGCCAGCAGTTACTCGATGACGGCGAATGAAAAACTGTTTTTT. Encoded protein: CASSYSMTANEKLFF.

This clonotype was observed a handful of times. The chain joins TRBV27 to TRBJ1-2; maybe TRBD1 (6 bases). CDR3 size: 16 residues. Germline loops: CDR1 MNHEY, CDR2 SMNVEV (reference sequence). V was cut by 0 bases and J by 7 bases, with 18 bases left in between. The CDR3 DNA reads as TGTGCCAGCAGTTTATCTTGGACGGGGGGGCCGGTTGGCTACACCTTC. Its protein is CASSLSWTGGPVGYTF.

This clonotype was seen a few times. In DNA, the CDR3 is TGTGCCAGCTCACCTTTTAATTCACCCCTCCACTTT. It specifies CASSPFNSPLHF. The chain is built from TRBV18 and TRBJ1-6, with D unresolved. The germline V gene has CDR1 KGHSH and CDR2 LQKENI. Trimming left V 3 bases short and J 6 bases short, with 3 bases between. The CDR3 covers 12 residues.

The chain combines TRBV27 with TRBJ2-1, with a possible D match to TRBD1 (6 bases). V lost 5 bases, J lost 8 bases, and 13 bases lay in between. The germline CDR1 and CDR2 sequences are MNHEY and SMNVEV (reference sequence). The CDR3 length is 13 residues. The CDR3 sequence: CASSTRGIHEQFF. The DNA of the CDR3 is TGTGCCAGCAGTACGAGGGGGATTCATGAGCAGTTCTTC.

The J gene is TRBJ2-5, the V gene TRBV20-1; tentative D call: TRBD1 (5 bases). In germline, CDR1 is DFQATT, CDR2 SNEGSKA (reference sequence). V lost 4 bases and J lost 1, with 7 bases in between. This CDR3 region has 12 residues. The CDR3 region is CSAIQGQETQYF. CDR3 coding DNA: TGCAGTGCTATCCAGGGCCAAGAGACCCAGTACTTC.

This clonotype has at least ten counts. The chain has TRBV29-1 and TRBJ2-7; D gene ambiguous. Germline assignment: CDR1 SQVTM and CDR2 ANQGSEA. The germline V and J ends were trimmed by 5 bases and 1 base, with 9 bases remaining between them. There are 12 residues in the CDR3. The CDR3 loop is CSVRTGSYEQYF. The CDR3 region has the DNA TGCAGCGTTAGGACGGGTTCCTACGAGCAGTACTTC.

The sample holds a few counts of this clonotype. The chain employs TRBV29-1 and TRBJ2-7; TRBD1 agrees at 8 bases. Germline V gene lookup returns CDR1 SQVTM and CDR2 ANQGSEA. The CDR3 spans 13 residues. With 8 bases clipped from V and 0 bases from J, the junction kept 6 bases outside the gene matches. CDR3 coding DNA: TGCAGCACAAGGGACAGGAGCTCCTACGAGCAGTACTTC. It translates to CSTRDRSSYEQYF.

The gene calls are TRBV20-1 and TRBJ2-7; D may be TRBD2 (5 bases). This CDR3 region has 13 residues. Trimming removed 6 bases at V and 7 bases at J, with 19 bases between. Per germline, CDR1 DFQATT and CDR2 SNEGSKA (reference sequence). The CDR3 bases are TGCAGTGCAGTGAGCGGCAGCCTGGGGGAGCAGTACTTC. Translating it yields CSAVSGSLGEQYF.

This clonotype was observed a few times. This rearrangement joins TRBV20-1 to TRBJ1-2, with D possibly matching TRBD1 (6 bases). This CDR3 has 12 residues. Trimming left V 6 bases short and J 4 bases short, with 12 bases between. Looked up from germline, CDR1 is DFQATT and CDR2 is SNEGSKA (reference sequence). CDR3 DNA sequence: TGCAGTGCGTCACAGGGTGTCTATGGCTACACCTTC. Amino acid sequence: CSASQGVYGYTF.

This clonotype was seen repeatedly, ten times or more. V is TRBV10-2 and J is TRBJ1-1; D is uncertain. Germline V gives CDR1 WSHSY, CDR2 SAAADI. The V end lost 6 bases, the J end lost 6 bases, and 11 bases lay between the germline ends. CDR3 size: 12 residues. The CDR3 is CASRRADSEAFF. The DNA for the CDR3 is TGCGCCAGCAGAAGGGCCGATTCTGAAGCTTTCTTT.

The V gene is TRBV6-5, the J gene TRBJ1-2, with 7 positions matching TRBD1. Germline V gives CDR1 MNHEY, CDR2 SVGAGI. CDR3 length: 14 residues. The V gene end was trimmed by 4 bases and the J gene end by 4 bases; junction bases not matched to a gene: 6. The CDR3 loop is CASSFTGVTYGYTF. The CDR3 nucleotides are TGTGCCAGCAGTTTTACAGGGGTTACCTATGGCTACACCTTC.